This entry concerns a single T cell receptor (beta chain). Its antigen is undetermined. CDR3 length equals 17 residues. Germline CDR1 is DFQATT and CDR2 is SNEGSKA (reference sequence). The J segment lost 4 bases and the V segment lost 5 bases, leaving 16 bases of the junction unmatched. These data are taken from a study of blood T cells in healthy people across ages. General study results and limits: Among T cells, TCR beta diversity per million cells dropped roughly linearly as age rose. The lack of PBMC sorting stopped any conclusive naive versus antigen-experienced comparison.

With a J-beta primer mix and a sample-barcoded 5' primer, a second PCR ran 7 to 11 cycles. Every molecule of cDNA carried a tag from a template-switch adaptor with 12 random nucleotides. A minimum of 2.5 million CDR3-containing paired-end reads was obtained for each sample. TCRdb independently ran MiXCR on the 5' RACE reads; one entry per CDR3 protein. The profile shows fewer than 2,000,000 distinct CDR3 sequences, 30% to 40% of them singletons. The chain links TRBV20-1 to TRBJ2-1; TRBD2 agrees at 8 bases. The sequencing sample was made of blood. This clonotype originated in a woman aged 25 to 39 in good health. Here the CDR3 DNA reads TGCAGTGCTGGGGGTGACCTTACTGGCGGGGGGTACAATGAGCAGTTCTTC. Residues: CSAGGDLTGGGYNEQFF.